This TCR beta chain stems from a study of T cell responses to AZD1222 COVID-19 vaccine. Whole-study results and caveats: Within unmutated variant regions lay the reported targets of nearly half of spike-specific TCRs. Mostly white British, mostly female donors; authors suggested clonal diversity may be underestimated. Dominant at 160-218 and 743-854, vaccine-associated CD4 TCRs also spanned spike. With two AZD1222 doses given, Spike-specific TCR breadth and depth both rose.

Data came from immunoSEQ multiplex PCR; TCRdb stores just in-frame clones and leaves some out. The data show 120,000 or so clones, 85% to 90% seen once. The CDR3 has 15 amino acids. V lost 6 bases and J 2 bases, leaving 17 bases between the germline ends. Germline lookup yields CDR1 SEHNR and CDR2 FQNEAQ (reference sequence). Comment on this clone: Its antigen is unidentified.

The chain combines TRBV7-9 with TRBJ2-7; D uncertain. The sequence came from an adult in good health. The sequencing here drew on peripheral blood, taken on day 0 of AZD1222 vaccination. The CDR3 DNA reads as TGTGCCAGCAGTTATTTATTGAATACCGCCTACGAGCAGTACTTC. Translation: CASSYLLNTAYEQYF.